These 19 T cell receptor beta chains came from one sample sequenced in a study of low-dose radiotherapy and immunotherapy resistance in tumors. Time point reported: after trial treatment. Treatment specified: LDRT plus nivolumab, ipilimumab, low-dose cyclophosphamide and aspirin (RACIN trial). Alpha- and beta-chain coverage of first-strand cDNA came from TRAV- and TRBV-specific primers. Both a constant-region primer and a V-primer adapter served to amplify TCRs across 20 PCR cycles. TCRdb re-called the reads through MiXCR, storing one row per CDR3 protein. The sample has 80,000 or so distinct CDR3 sequences, over 15% seen once. Sequenced material: PBMCs, taken after low-dose radiotherapy plus immunotherapy. These receptors were taken from a male donor with prostate cancer.

This clonotype was seen repeatedly, ten times or more. The chain has TRBV5-1 and TRBJ1-4; 7 positions agree with TRBD1. This CDR3 is 14 amino acids long. Germline V gene data show CDR1 as SGHRS and CDR2 as YFSETQ. With 4 bases clipped from V and 8 bases from J, the junction kept 8 bases outside the gene matches. The CDR3 reads CASSPQGTQEKLFF. CDR3 nucleotides: TGCGCCAGCAGCCCACAGGGGACGCAGGAAAAACTGTTTTTT. Combining the CDR3 with reference TRBV5-1 and TRBJ1-4 gives the whole variable domain KAGVTQTPRYLIKTRGQQVTLSCSPISGHRSVSWYQQTPGQGLQFLFEYFSETQRNKGNFPGRFSGRQFSNSRSEMNVSTLELGDSALYLCASSPQGTQEKLFFGSGTQLSVL.

This clonotype was recorded at least ten times. The V and J genes are TRBV27 and TRBJ1-5; D not certain. V was shortened by 2 bases and J by 1 base, with 9 bases between the two germline ends. Germline V CDR1 and CDR2: MNHEY, SMNVEV (reference sequence). CDR3 size: 15 residues. The CDR3 here is CASSLDWLSNQPQHF. The CDR3 nucleotides are TGTGCCAGCAGTTTAGATTGGCTAAGCAATCAGCCCCAGCATTTT.

This clonotype was detected ten times or more. This sequence joins TRBV20-1 and TRBJ2-7; weak D call: TRBD1 (5 bases). Per the germline V gene, CDR1 is DFQATT and CDR2 is SNEGSKA (reference sequence). This CDR3 comprises 14 residues. The V gene lost 3 bases and the J gene lost 2 bases, with 14 bases spanning the gap. CDR3 region: CSASQGLTTYEQYF. CDR3 DNA sequence: TGCAGTGCTAGTCAGGGTTTGACAACCTACGAGCAGTACTTC.

There are many counts of this clonotype. The chain joins TRBV7-6 to TRBJ1-1; perhaps TRBD1 as D (6 bases). Per germline, CDR1 SGHVS and CDR2 FNYEAQ. CDR3 length: 14 amino acids. Trimming shortened V by 4 bases and J by 4 bases, and 13 bases separated the two germline ends. CDR3 region: CASSSQGGATEAFF. CDR3 coding DNA: TGTGCCAGCAGCTCCCAAGGGGGAGCCACTGAAGCTTTCTTT.

This clonotype was counted at least ten times. The chain joins TRBV29-1 to TRBJ1-1; D remains ambiguous. Germline CDR1 and CDR2: SQVTM and ANQGSEA. The V end was cut by 3 bases, the J end by 1 base, with 6 bases between. CDR3 length: 12 residues. CDR3 in DNA: TGCAGCGTTGAGCGTGGGAACACTGAAGCTTTCTTT. Translation gives CSVERGNTEAFF.

This clonotype was counted at least ten times. The V gene is TRBV19, the J gene TRBJ2-6, with D possibly being TRBD1 (5 bases). The V end was cut by 5 bases, the J end by 3 bases, with 23 bases between. CDR3 length equals 19 residues. From germline, CDR1 is LNHDA and CDR2 SQIVND (reference sequence). In DNA form, the CDR3 reads TGTGCCAGTAGTCCCAGCCGGGCAGGGAAGATGTTTGGGGCCAACGTCCTGACTTTC. Protein sequence: CASSPSRAGKMFGANVLTF.

This clonotype was counted at least ten times. Here the CDR3 reads CASTIGGLNQPQHF. The CDR3 nucleotides are TGTGCCAGCACCATTGGGGGCCTTAATCAGCCCCAGCATTTT. This chain connects TRBV12-3 or TRBV12-4 to TRBJ1-5; perhaps TRBD1 as D (6 bases). Trimming pared 7 bases from V and 4 bases from J, leaving 14 bases between. The CDR3 spans 14 residues.

This clonotype was counted at least ten times. This chain uses TRBV18 with TRBJ1-5; perhaps TRBD1 as D (6 bases). The CDR3 has 15 amino acids. Trimming pared 4 bases from V and 3 bases from J, leaving 13 bases between. Germline V gives CDR1 KGHSH, CDR2 LQKENI. For the CDR3, the DNA is TGTGCCAGCTCACGAACGACAGGTCCCAATCAGCCCCAGCATTTT. Encoded protein: CASSRTTGPNQPQHF.

For this clonotype: Compared with germline, one end of the junction differs, possibly owing to a read error. The chain recombines TRBV29-1 with TRBJ2-3; D uncertain. The CDR3 contains 12 residues. CDR1 and CDR2 from the germline V gene are SQVTM and ANQGSEA. The CDR3 nucleotides read TGCAGCGTTCAGGACGCCACAGTTACGCAGTATTTT. It translates to CSVQDATVTQYF.

This rearrangement joins TRBV27 to TRBJ2-7, with a weak D call TRBD2 (7 bases). V lost 10 bases, J lost 5 bases, and 15 bases lay in between. Germline V gives CDR1 MNHEY, CDR2 SMNVEV (reference sequence). The CDR3 loop spans 12 amino acids. In nucleotides, the CDR3 is TGTGCCACGGGGGAGGGGGTCCACGAGCAGTACTTC. Protein sequence: CATGEGVHEQYF.

In its sample, this clonotype was seen many times. This rearrangement joins TRBV29-1 to TRBJ2-7; D is perhaps TRBD2 (6 bases). Germline V lookup: CDR1 SQVTM, CDR2 ANQGSEA. The CDR3 is made up of 12 amino acids. Trimming left V 4 bases short and J 2 bases short, with 9 bases between. CDR3 loop: CSVGGTTYEQYF. CDR3 DNA: TGCAGCGTTGGCGGGACCACCTACGAGCAGTACTTC.

This clonotype was seen only a few times. This chain links TRBV6-1 with TRBJ2-7; no clear D. The CDR3 runs 12 residues. Germline assignment: CDR1 MNHNS and CDR2 SASEGT. Trimming pared 2 bases from V and 7 bases from J, leaving 9 bases between. This chain's CDR3 is CASSENLGEQYF. The CDR3 nucleotides are TGTGCCAGCAGTGAAAACCTTGGGGAGCAGTACTTC.

This clonotype was recorded many times. The V gene is TRBV6-5, the J gene TRBJ2-2, with D perhaps matching TRBD1 or TRBD2 (5 bases each). This CDR3 is 16 amino acids long. V lost 9 bases to trimming and J lost 2 bases, with 19 bases between them. Germline V gene lookup returns CDR1 MNHEY and CDR2 SVGAGI. CDR3 DNA sequence: TGTGCCAGTGGGCTAGGAAGGGGAGTTAACACCGGGGAGCTGTTTTTT. Translating it yields CASGLGRGVNTGELFF.

This chain links TRBV12-3 or TRBV12-4 with TRBJ2-7; 7 nucleotides agree with TRBD1. V trimming: 3 bases; J trimming: 0 bases; junction bases outside the gene matches: 8. The CDR3 runs 16 residues. The CDR3 loop is CASSFLTGANSYEQYF. The CDR3 nucleotides are TGTGCCAGCAGTTTTCTCACAGGGGCTAACTCCTACGAGCAGTACTTC.

In this sample, this clonotype turned up many times. This may stem from a read error, because a much larger clone lies one nucleotide away. The J gene is TRBJ2-1, the V gene TRBV6-8; D is unresolved. V was trimmed by 6 bases and J by 1 base, leaving 1 base between them. Germline values: CDR1 MNHGY, CDR2 SAAAGT. The CDR3 has 11 residues. The CDR3 DNA reads as TGTGCCAGCAGATCCTACAATGAGCAGTTCTTC. Its protein is CASRSYNEQFF.

In this sample, this clonotype turned up many times. V usage is TRBV20-1 and J usage is TRBJ2-2; D is ambiguous. The ends were cut back, 6 bases at V and 7 bases at J, with 15 bases in the middle. The CDR3 runs to 13 residues. CDR1 is DFQATT and CDR2 is SNEGSKA in the germline V gene (reference sequence). CDR3 in DNA: TGCAGTGCCTCCGACGCCACGATCGGGGAGCTGTTTTTT. As protein: CSASDATIGELFF.

This clonotype was recorded many times. V usage is TRBV20-1 and J usage is TRBJ1-5; 11 positions agree with TRBD1. Germline CDR1 DFQATT, CDR2 SNEGSKA (reference sequence). The V segment lost 6 bases and the J segment 5 bases; nucleotides outside the gene matches: 9. The CDR3 has 15 amino acids. The CDR3 reads CSATRRDRGDQPQHF. DNA of the CDR3: TGCAGTGCCACCCGCCGGGACAGGGGGGATCAGCCCCAGCATTTT.

This clonotype showed up many times. In nucleotides, the CDR3 is TGTGCCAGCAGCCAAGATAGGGGGAGGACTAAAAGGGAGACCCAGTACTTC. Encoded protein: CASSQDRGRTKRETQYF. V is TRBV3-1 and J is TRBJ2-5; possibly TRBD1 or TRBD2 for D (6 bases each). The germline V and J ends were trimmed by 0 bases and 5 bases, with 19 bases remaining between them. CDR3 size: 17 residues. Germline-derived CDR1 and CDR2 are LGHDT and YNNKEL (reference sequence).

In this sample, this clonotype turned up many times. The V call is TRBV6-2 or TRBV6-3, the J call TRBJ2-7; weak D call: TRBD1 (5 bases). The V gene's germline CDR1 is MNHEY and CDR2 SVGEGT. V dropped 2 bases and J dropped 6 bases, with 17 bases sitting between them. The CDR3 runs 15 residues. The CDR3 loop reads CASSYSRSRVPEQYF. The CDR3 DNA sequence: TGTGCCAGCAGTTACAGTCGCTCCAGGGTCCCCGAGCAGTACTTC.